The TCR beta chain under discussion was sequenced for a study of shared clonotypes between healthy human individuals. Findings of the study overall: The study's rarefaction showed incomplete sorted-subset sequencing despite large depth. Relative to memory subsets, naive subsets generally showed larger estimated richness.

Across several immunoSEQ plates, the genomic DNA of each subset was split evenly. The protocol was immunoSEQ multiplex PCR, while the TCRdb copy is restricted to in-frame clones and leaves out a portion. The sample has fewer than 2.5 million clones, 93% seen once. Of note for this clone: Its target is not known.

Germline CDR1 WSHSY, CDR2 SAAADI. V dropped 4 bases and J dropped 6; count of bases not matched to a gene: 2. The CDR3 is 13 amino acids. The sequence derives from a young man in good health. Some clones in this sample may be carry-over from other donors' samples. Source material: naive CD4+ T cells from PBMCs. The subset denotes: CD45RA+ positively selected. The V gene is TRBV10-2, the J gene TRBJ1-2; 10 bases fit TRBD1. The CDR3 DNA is TGCGCCAGCAGTGCCGGGACAGGGGATGGCTACACCTTC. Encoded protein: CASSAGTGDGYTF.